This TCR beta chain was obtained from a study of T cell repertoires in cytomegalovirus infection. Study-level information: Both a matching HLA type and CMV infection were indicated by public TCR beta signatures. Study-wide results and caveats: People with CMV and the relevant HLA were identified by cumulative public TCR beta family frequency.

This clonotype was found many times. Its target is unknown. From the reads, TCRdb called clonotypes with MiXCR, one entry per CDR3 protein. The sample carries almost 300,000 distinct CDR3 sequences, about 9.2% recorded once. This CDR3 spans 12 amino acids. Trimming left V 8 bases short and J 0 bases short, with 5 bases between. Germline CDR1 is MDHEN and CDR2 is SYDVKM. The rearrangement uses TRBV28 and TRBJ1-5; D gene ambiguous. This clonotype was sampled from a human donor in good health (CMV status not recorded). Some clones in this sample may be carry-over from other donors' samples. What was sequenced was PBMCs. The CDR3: CASQYSNQPQHF. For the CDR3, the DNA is TGTGCCAGCCAGTATAGCAATCAGCCCCAGCATTTT.